The 7 T cell receptor beta chains presented below share a single source sample, sequenced in a study of T and B cells in COVID-19 patients. TRB rearrangements were amplified by multiplex PCR with BIOMED2 TRB-A/B primers. TCRdb reanalysed the multiplex PCR reads using MiXCR and keeps one entry per CDR3 protein. The sample lists 7,000 to 8,000 distinct CDR3 sequences, 26% occurring once. Blood genomic DNA input for TRB amplification was about 250-500 ng. The sample consisted of blood. The receptor set was obtained from a human donor with active COVID-19.

The chain couples TRBV18 to TRBJ1-4; D remains ambiguous. Trimming removed 2 bases from V and 14 bases from J, with 9 bases in between. This CDR3 region has 11 residues. Per the germline V gene, CDR1 is KGHSH and CDR2 is LQKENI. The CDR3 DNA reads as TGTGCCAGCTCACCAGGGGAGAATCTGTTTTTT. This translates into CASSPGENLFF. The full variable domain, rest sourced from reference TRBV18 and TRBJ1-4, is NAGVMQNPRHLVRRRGQEARLRCSPMKGHSHVYWYRQLPEEGLKFMVYLQKENIIDESGMPKERFSAEFPKEGPSILRIQQVVRGDSAAYFCASSPGENLFFGSGTQLSVL.

In its sample, this clonotype was seen a few times. The CDR3 DNA is TGTGCCAGCAGCTTGGGACAGTTTAATAATTCACCCCTCCACTTT. It translates to CASSLGQFNNSPLHF. This sequence joins TRBV5-6 and TRBJ1-6; a weak D match, TRBD1 (5 bases). Germline CDR1 SGHDT, CDR2 YYEEEE. This CDR3 spans 15 amino acids. V was shortened by 0 bases and J by 5 bases, with 9 bases between the two germline ends.

This clonotype was recorded at least ten times. In DNA form, the CDR3 reads TGTGCCAGCAGTCCGTTAACCGGGCCACCACTAGCCAAAAACATTCAGTACTTC. Translated, it gives CASSPLTGPPLAKNIQYF. The gene calls are TRBV27 and TRBJ2-4; D gene unclear. This CDR3 has 18 amino acids. CDR1 and CDR2 (germline): MNHEY, SMNVEV (reference sequence). V was clipped by 5 bases and J by 0 bases, with 20 bases between them.

This chain uses TRBV10-3 with TRBJ1-1; D is uncertain. Looked up from germline, CDR1 is ENHRY and CDR2 is SYGVKD. With 5 bases removed from V and 1 base from J, the gap between germline ends came to 17 bases. This CDR3 is 16 amino acids long. CDR3 nucleotide sequence: TGTGCCATCAGTAAACGGGGAGCAGCGGGGAACACTGAAGCTTTCTTT. Translating it yields CAISKRGAAGNTEAFF.

This clonotype appeared a few times. The rearrangement uses TRBV6-2 or TRBV6-3 and TRBJ2-4, with 8 nucleotides matching TRBD1. CDR1 and CDR2 from the germline V gene are MNHEY and SVGEGT. This CDR3 has 17 amino acids. V lost 6 bases, J lost 3 bases, and 13 bases stayed unmatched. The CDR3 DNA sequence: TGTGCCAGCAGCCTGACCGCCTCTACAGGGGGCAAAAACATTCAGTACTTC. It codes for CASSLTASTGGKNIQYF.

The chain links TRBV6-1 to TRBJ2-3; 12 bases agree with TRBD2. Germline V CDR1 and CDR2: MNHNS, SASEGT. V lost 6 bases to trimming and J lost 3 bases; unmatched junction nucleotides: 7. CDR3 size: 16 residues. This CDR3 reads CASRRPLAGGTDTQYF. The CDR3 bases are TGTGCCAGCAGAAGACCACTAGCGGGAGGAACAGATACGCAGTATTTT.

This clonotype was observed once. V gene TRBV7-2 combines with J gene TRBJ1-2, with 7 bases matching TRBD1. The CDR3 runs to 12 residues. Germline CDR1 is SGHTA and CDR2 is FQGNSA. V dropped 5 bases and J dropped 8; count of bases not matched to a gene: 5. The CDR3 nucleotides read TGTGCCAGCAGCCCTGACAGGGACGGCTACACCTTC. Translating it yields CASSPDRDGYTF.